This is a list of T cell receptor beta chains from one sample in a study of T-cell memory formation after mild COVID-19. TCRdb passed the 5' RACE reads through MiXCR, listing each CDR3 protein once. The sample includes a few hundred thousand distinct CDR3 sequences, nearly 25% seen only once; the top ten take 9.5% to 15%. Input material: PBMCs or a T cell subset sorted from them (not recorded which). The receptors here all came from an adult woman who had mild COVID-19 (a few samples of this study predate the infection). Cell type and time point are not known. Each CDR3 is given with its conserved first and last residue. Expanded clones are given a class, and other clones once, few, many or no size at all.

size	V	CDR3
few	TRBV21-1	CASSKDDRGNYGYTF
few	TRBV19	CASTDTAWEPQHF
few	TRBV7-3	CASSSFAGPYEQYF
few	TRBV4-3	CASSQGVGAGANVLTF
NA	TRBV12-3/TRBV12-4	CASSNDGNYEQYF
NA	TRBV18	CASSPMTGGRGGYEQYF
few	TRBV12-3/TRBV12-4	CASSGQESSYEQYF
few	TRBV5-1	CASSQESGPPWDTQYF
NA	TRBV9	CASSAIIGQKANYGYTF
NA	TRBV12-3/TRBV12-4	CASSFSASGGFGTDTQYF
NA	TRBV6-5	CASSYGYSGYGYTF
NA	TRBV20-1	CSASTRGPNTGELFF
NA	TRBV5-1	CASTEPSPQYF
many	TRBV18	CASSPQGNTGELFF
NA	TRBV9	CASSVSPLGGETQYF
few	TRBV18	CASSQVYQKTGTTEAFF
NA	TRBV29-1	CSARDGTLYEQYF
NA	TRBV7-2	CASTWRQGASPQHF
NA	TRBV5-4	CAAHPKTRPGELFF
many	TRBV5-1	CASSSSGTGYGANVLTF
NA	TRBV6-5	CASSYSPTFGETQYF
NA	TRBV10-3	CAISESTSGGSDTQYF
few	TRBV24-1	CATSEEGTTSTDTQYF
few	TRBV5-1	CASTVGSAMNTEAFF
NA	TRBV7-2	CASSLGRGPYEQYF
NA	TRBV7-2	CASSPFNLDPSGANVLTF
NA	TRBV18	CASSSSPDRADGYTF
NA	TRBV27	CASSFRGPSSYNSPLHF
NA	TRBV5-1	CASSPRLANTGELFF
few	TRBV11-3	CASTLLGEAFF
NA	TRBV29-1	CSVGGTSGTTDTQYF
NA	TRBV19	CANPIAGVKRTGELFF
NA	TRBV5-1	CASILEASYEQYF
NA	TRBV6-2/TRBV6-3	CASGLGPTRTGELFF
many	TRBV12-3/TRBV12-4	CASSQWGGGYNEQFF
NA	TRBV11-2	CASSLDRKGGRSYNEQFF
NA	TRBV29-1	CSVVGDSRNEQYF
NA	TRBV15	CATGTGAGNIQYF
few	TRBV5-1	CASSPSASGYVSYNEQFF
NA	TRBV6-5	CASSYGGHLTAFF
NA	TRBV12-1	CASGIGGKDTEAFF
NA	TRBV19	CASSNRGRSIQYF
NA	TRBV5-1	CASSSRDTPVEGYTF
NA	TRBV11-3	CASSPGESWTGELFF
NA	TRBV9	CASSVALHTDTQYF
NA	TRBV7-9	CASSRPGLAGVVGETQYF
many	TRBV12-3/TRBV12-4	CASSPGGYTGELFF
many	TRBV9	CASRGDEETQYF
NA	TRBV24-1	CAAGDYNEQFF
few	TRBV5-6	CASSLTRHTIYYEQYF
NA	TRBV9	CASSVGALVASGNMGETQYF
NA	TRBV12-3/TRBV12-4	CASGDGGGPPTDTQYF
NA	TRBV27	CASKPYLGHREYEQYF
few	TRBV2	CASSEPGAGYGYTF